These 2 T cell receptor beta chains came from one sample sequenced in a study of early T cells in non-severe SARS-CoV-2 infection. TCRdb re-derived calls from the 5' RACE reads in MiXCR, one entry per CDR3 protein. This sample has approximately 62,000 distinct CDR3 sequences; around 12% occur once, and the top ten carry over 3%. Sequenced material: whole blood. The receptors were gathered from an adult who was a healthcare worker with PCR-confirmed SARS-CoV-2 infection or an uninfected control (not recorded which).

The chain couples TRBV29-1 to TRBJ1-2; 8 positions match TRBD1. The CDR3 length is 13 residues. Germline V CDR1 and CDR2: SQVTM, ANQGSEA. V was clipped by 0 bases and J by 7 bases; unmatched bases: 4. CDR3 in amino acids: CSVEDDRGSGYTF. CDR3 nucleotides: TGCAGCGTTGAAGATGACAGGGGAAGTGGCTACACCTTC.

This sequence joins TRBV5-1 and TRBJ2-7; D is undetermined. V was trimmed by 1 base and J by 0 bases, leaving 11 bases between them. The CDR3 is 15 residues long. Germline CDR1 reads SGHRS; CDR2 reads YFSETQ. The CDR3 DNA follows: TGCGCCAGCAGCTTGTTACGCGGCCCCTCCTACGAGCAGTACTTC. Translation gives CASSLLRGPSYEQYF. Full variable domain (remainder filled in from reference TRBV5-1 and TRBJ2-7): KAGVTQTPRYLIKTRGQQVTLSCSPISGHRSVSWYQQTPGQGLQFLFEYFSETQRNKGNFPGRFSGRQFSNSRSEMNVSTLELGDSALYLCASSLLRGPSYEQYFGPGTRLTVT.